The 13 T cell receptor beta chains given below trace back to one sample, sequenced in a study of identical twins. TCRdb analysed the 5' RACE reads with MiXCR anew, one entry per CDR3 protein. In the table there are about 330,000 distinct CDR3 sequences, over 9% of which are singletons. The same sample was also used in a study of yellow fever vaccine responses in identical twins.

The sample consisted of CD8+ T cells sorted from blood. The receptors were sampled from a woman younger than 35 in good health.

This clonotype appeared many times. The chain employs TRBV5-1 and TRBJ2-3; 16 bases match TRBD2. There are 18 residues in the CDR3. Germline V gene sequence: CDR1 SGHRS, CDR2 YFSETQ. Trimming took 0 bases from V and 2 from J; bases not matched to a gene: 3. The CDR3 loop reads CASSLDGTSGRVTDTQYF. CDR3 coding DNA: TGCGCCAGCAGCTTGGACGGGACTAGCGGGAGGGTCACAGATACGCAGTATTTT.

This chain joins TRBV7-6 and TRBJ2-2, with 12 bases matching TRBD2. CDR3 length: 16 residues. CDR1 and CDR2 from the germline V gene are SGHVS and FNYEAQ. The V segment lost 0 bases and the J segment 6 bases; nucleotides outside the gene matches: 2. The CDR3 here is CASSLASSGGAGELFF. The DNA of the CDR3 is TGTGCCAGCAGCTTAGCGTCTAGCGGGGGGGCCGGGGAGCTGTTTTTT. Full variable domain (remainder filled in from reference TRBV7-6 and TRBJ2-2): GAGVSQSPRYKVTKRGQDVALRCDPISGHVSLYWYRQALGQGPEFLTYFNYEAQQDKSGLPNDRFSAERPEGSISTLTIQRTEQRDSAMYRCASSLASSGGAGELFFGEGSRLTVL.

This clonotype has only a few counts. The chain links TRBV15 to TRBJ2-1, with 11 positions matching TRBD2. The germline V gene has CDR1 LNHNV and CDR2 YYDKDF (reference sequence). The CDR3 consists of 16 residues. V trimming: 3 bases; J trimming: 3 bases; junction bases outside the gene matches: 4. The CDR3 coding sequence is TGTGCCACCAGCAGTAGGACTAGCGGGTTCTACAATGAGCAGTTCTTC. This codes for CATSSRTSGFYNEQFF. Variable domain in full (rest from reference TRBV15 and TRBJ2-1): DAMVIQNPRYQVTQFGKPVTLSCSQTLNHNVMYWYQQKSSQAPKLLFHYYDKDFNNEADTPDNFQSRRPNTSFCFLDIRSPGLGDTAMYLCATSSRTSGFYNEQFFGPGTRLTVL.

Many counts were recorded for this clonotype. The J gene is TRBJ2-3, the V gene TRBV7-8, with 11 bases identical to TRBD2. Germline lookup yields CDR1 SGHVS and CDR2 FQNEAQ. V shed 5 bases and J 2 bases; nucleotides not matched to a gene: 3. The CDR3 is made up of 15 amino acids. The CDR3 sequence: CASSGSGRATDTQYF. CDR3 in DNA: TGTGCCAGCAGCGGTAGCGGGAGGGCCACAGATACGCAGTATTTT.

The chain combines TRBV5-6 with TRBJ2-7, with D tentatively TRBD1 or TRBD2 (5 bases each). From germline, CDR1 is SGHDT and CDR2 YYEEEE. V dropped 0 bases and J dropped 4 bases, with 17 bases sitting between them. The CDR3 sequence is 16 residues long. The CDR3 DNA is TGTGCCAGCAGCTTGGATGGGGGATTGGTTCGGTACGAGCAGTACTTC. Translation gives CASSLDGGLVRYEQYF. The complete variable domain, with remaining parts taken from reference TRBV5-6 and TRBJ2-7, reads DAGVTQSPTHLIKTRGQQVTLRCSPKSGHDTVSWYQQALGQGPQFIFQYYEEEERQRGNFPDRFSGHQFPNYSSELNVNALLLGDSALYLCASSLDGGLVRYEQYFGPGTRLTVT.

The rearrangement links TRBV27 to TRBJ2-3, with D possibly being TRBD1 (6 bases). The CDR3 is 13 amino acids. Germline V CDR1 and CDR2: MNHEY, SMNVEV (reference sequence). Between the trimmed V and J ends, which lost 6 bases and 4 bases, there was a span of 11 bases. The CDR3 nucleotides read TGTGCCAGCAGCACAGGGTATCCAGATACGCAGTATTTT. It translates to CASSTGYPDTQYF.

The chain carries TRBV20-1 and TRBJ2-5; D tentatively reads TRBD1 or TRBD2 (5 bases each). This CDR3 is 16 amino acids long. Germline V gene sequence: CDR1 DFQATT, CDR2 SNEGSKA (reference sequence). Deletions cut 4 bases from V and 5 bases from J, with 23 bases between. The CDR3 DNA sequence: TGCAGTGCTACTGGGTTGGGGGAGCGGAGAGGGGAGACCCAGTACTTC. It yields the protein CSATGLGERRGETQYF.

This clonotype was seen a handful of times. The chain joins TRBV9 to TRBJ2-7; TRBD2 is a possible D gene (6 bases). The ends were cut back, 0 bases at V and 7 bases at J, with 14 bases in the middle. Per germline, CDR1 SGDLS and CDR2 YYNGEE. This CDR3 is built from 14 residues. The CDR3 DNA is TGTGCCAGCAGCGTAGTAGCGGACACGAGGGAGCAGTACTTC. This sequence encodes CASSVVADTREQYF.

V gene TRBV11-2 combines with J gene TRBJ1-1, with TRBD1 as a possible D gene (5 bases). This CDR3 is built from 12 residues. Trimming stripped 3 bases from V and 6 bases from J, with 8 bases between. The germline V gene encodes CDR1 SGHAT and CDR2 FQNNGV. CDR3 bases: TGTGCCAGCAGCTTTTCAGGGCCTGAAGCTTTCTTT. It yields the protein CASSFSGPEAFF.

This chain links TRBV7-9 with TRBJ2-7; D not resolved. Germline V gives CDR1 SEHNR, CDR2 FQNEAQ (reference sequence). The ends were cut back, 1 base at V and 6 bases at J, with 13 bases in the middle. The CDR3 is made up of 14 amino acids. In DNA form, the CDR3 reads TGTGCCAGCAGCTTAGTGGCTGACTGGGGCGAGCAGTACTTC. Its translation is CASSLVADWGEQYF.

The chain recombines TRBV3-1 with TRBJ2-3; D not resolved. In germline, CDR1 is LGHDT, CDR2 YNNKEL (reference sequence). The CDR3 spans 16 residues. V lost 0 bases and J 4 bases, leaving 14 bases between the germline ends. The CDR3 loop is CASSQDALMGADTQYF. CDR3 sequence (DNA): TGTGCCAGCAGCCAAGACGCTCTAATGGGTGCAGATACGCAGTATTTT.

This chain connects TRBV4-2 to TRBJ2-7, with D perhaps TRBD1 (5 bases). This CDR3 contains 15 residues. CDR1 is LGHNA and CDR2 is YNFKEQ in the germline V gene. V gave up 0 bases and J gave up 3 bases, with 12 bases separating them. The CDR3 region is CASSQEEQGYYEQYF. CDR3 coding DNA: TGTGCCAGCAGCCAAGAGGAGCAGGGATACTACGAGCAGTACTTC.

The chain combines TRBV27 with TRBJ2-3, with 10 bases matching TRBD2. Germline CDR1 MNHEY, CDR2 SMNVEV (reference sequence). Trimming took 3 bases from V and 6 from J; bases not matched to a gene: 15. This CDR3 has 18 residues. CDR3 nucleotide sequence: TGTGCCAGCAGTTTGGAGGCTAGCGGGAGTGTGTTGGGGGATACGCAGTATTTT. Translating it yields CASSLEASGSVLGDTQYF.